This TCR beta chain derives from a study of T cell responses to AZD1222 COVID-19 vaccine. Findings of the study overall: Per reports, nearly half of all spike-specific TCRs target regions that are unmutated in variants.

Turning to this clone: Its antigen remains unknown.

The assay was immunoSEQ multiplex PCR, and TCRdb's table has in-frame clones only and misses some. The data show more than 150,000 clones, roughly nine tenths seen once. The CDR3 length is 18 residues. With V trimmed by 1 base and J by 4 bases, 11 bases remained unmatched. In germline, CDR1 is SGHNT, CDR2 YENEEA. The chain couples TRBV11-3 to TRBJ2-3; 10 bases match TRBD2. This receptor was identified in an adult in good health. The sequencing here drew on peripheral blood, taken on day 0 of AZD1222 vaccination. The CDR3 region has the DNA TGTGCCAGCAGCTTAGGAAAGAGCCTAGCGGGAGTAGCAGATACGCAGTATTTT. This gives the protein CASSLGKSLAGVADTQYF.